One sample yielded the 19 T cell receptor beta chains listed below, sequenced in a study of control samples from healthy donors and cancer patients. The table came from immunoSEQ multiplex PCR; TCRdb's copy has only in-frame clones and leaves some out. The sample contains 150,000 to 200,000 clones, approximately 94% of which appear only once. Sequencing was performed on PBMCs. The source is a man in his fifties or sixties with colorectal cancer.

The V gene is TRBV6-2 or TRBV6-3, the J gene TRBJ2-1; D uncertain. Germline V gives CDR1 MNHEY, CDR2 SVGEGT. This CDR3 is 13 amino acids long. Deletions cut 6 bases from V and 2 bases from J, with 8 bases between. The DNA for the CDR3 is TGTGCCAGCAGCCCGGGCGCCTACAATGAGCAGTTCTTC. Amino acid sequence: CASSPGAYNEQFF.

The rearrangement links TRBV7-2 to TRBJ2-5; D gene ambiguous. The CDR3 covers 15 residues. Trimming left V 10 bases short and J 1 base short, with 19 bases between. In germline, CDR1 is SGHTA, CDR2 FQGNSA. CDR3 amino acids: CATKKSPNPQETQYF. The CDR3 DNA follows: TGTGCCACCAAAAAGAGCCCAAACCCCCAAGAGACCCAGTACTTC.

The chain has TRBV6-2 or TRBV6-3 and TRBJ2-1, with D perhaps TRBD1 (6 bases). Germline V gene sequence: CDR1 MNHEY, CDR2 SVGEGT. Trimming shortened V by 7 bases and J by 6 bases, and 13 bases separated the two germline ends. This CDR3 has 13 residues. The DNA for the CDR3 is TGTGCCAGCAACCCCACAGGGAGCAATGAGCAGTTCTTC. Translated, it gives CASNPTGSNEQFF.

The CDR3 sequence is CASSQRTANSPLHF. CDR3 DNA sequence: TGTGCCAGCAGCCAACGGACAGCTAATTCACCCCTCCACTTT. The rearrangement uses TRBV3-1 (or the pseudogene TRBV3-2) and TRBJ1-6, with D possibly being TRBD1 (6 bases). Trimming removed 2 bases at V and 6 bases at J, with 8 bases between. CDR3 length equals 14 residues. Germline CDR1 reads LGHDT; CDR2 reads YNNKEL (reference sequence).

The chain links TRBV19 to TRBJ1-2; tentatively, D is TRBD1 (6 bases). CDR1 is LNHDA and CDR2 is SQIVND in the germline V gene (reference sequence). The length of the CDR3 is 14 residues. Trimming cost V 5 bases and J 3 bases, with 13 bases left between them. CDR3 DNA sequence: TGTGCCAGTAGTCCTCAGGGGATAGACTATGGCTACACCTTC. It specifies CASSPQGIDYGYTF.

The V gene is TRBV4-2, the J gene TRBJ2-6; perhaps D is TRBD1 or TRBD2 (5 bases each). Trimming removed 1 base from V and 10 bases from J, with 14 bases in between. The CDR3 covers 15 residues. Looked up from germline, CDR1 is LGHNA and CDR2 is YNFKEQ. This CDR3 reads CASSQGGEGMNVLTF. The CDR3 DNA sequence: TGTGCCAGCAGCCAAGGGGGTGAGGGGATGAACGTCCTGACTTTC.

The CDR3 loop is CASSTAGTRVADTQYF. The DNA for the CDR3 is TGTGCCAGCAGCACCGCCGGGACTAGGGTGGCAGATACGCAGTATTTT. V gene TRBV3-1 (or the pseudogene TRBV3-2) combines with J gene TRBJ2-3; 8 bases fit TRBD2. V was clipped by 5 bases and J by 4 bases; unmatched bases: 11. The CDR3 has 16 residues. From germline, CDR1 is LGHDT and CDR2 YNNKEL (reference sequence).

The rearrangement joins TRBV10-3 to TRBJ1-4, with 8 nucleotides matching TRBD1. The germline gives CDR1 ENHRY, CDR2 SYGVKD. The CDR3 is made up of 13 amino acids. The V and J ends lost 6 bases and 7 bases, in that order; junction bases with no gene match: 4. The CDR3 loop reads CAIRQGAGEKLFF. CDR3 DNA sequence: TGTGCCATCAGGCAGGGGGCTGGTGAAAAACTGTTTTTT.

This chain connects TRBV29-1 to TRBJ1-5, with TRBD1 identical over 10 bases. Germline-derived CDR1 and CDR2 are SQVTM and ANQGSEA. V dropped 6 bases and J dropped 4; count of bases not matched to a gene: 6. There are 14 residues in the CDR3. DNA for the CDR3: TGCAGCGTCGTCGGGACAGGGGTGAATCAGCCCCAGCATTTT. Its translation is CSVVGTGVNQPQHF.

J is TRBJ2-5 and V is TRBV6-5; D is possibly TRBD2 (6 bases). The germline gives CDR1 MNHEY, CDR2 SVGAGI. V was trimmed by 2 bases and J by 0 bases, leaving 7 bases between them. This CDR3 has 14 amino acids. The CDR3 region is CASSYGGNQETQYF. The CDR3 DNA reads TGTGCCAGCAGTTACGGGGGGAACCAAGAGACCCAGTACTTC.

The chain is built from TRBV4-3 and TRBJ1-6, with D unclear. V shed 1 base and J shed 7 bases, with 17 bases lying between them. Germline V gene data show CDR1 as LGHNA and CDR2 as YSLEER. The CDR3 is 17 residues long. In DNA form, the CDR3 reads TGCGCCAGCAGCCAAGCCCCCGGGGAGGGAGCCAATTCACCCCTCCACTTT. Protein product: CASSQAPGEGANSPLHF.

The rearrangement uses TRBV11-2 and TRBJ1-1; D unresolved. CDR3 length: 14 residues. Per the germline V gene, CDR1 is SGHAT and CDR2 is FQNNGV. Trimming took 5 bases from V and 1 from J, leaving 11 bases between them. CDR3 DNA: TGTGCCAGCAGCGCCGGGAGGCAGAACACTGAAGCTTTCTTT. It encodes CASSAGRQNTEAFF.

The genes are TRBV5-1 and TRBJ1-4; weak D call: TRBD1 (5 bases). This CDR3 spans 14 amino acids. Germline CDR1 is SGHRS and CDR2 is YFSETQ. V lost 3 bases and J lost 11, with 17 bases in between. The CDR3 DNA reads as TGCGCCAGCAGCTGGGACGGAGTAATAGGGAAACTGTTTTTT. It is translated as CASSWDGVIGKLFF.

The chain employs TRBV24-1 and TRBJ2-7, with D perhaps TRBD1 (5 bases). The germline CDR1 and CDR2 sequences are KGHDR and SFDVKD. Trimming took 1 base from V and 7 from J, leaving 7 bases between them. The CDR3 is 12 residues long. The CDR3 nucleotides are TGTGCCACCAGTGATTTAAGGGGAGAGCAGTACTTC. Translated: CATSDLRGEQYF.

The rearrangement uses TRBV12-3 or TRBV12-4 and TRBJ1-2, with D possibly being TRBD1 (6 bases). Trimming shortened V by 5 bases and J by 3 bases, and 10 bases separated the two germline ends. The CDR3 contains 13 residues. CDR3 in DNA: TGTGCCAGCAGTATCAACAGGGACTATGGCTACACCTTC. It specifies CASSINRDYGYTF.

This clone has only one observation. Other DNA sequences in the same sample also yield this CDR3. The gene calls are TRBV7-2 and TRBJ2-3; D unresolved. The CDR3 sequence is 14 residues long. The ends were cut back, 5 bases at V and 0 bases at J, with 9 bases in the middle. CDR1 SGHTA and CDR2 FQGNSA come from the germline V gene. The CDR3 loop reads CASSLRASTDTQYF. CDR3 DNA sequence: TGTGCCAGCAGCCTACGGGCCAGCACAGATACGCAGTATTTT.

This chain uses TRBV6-5 with TRBJ1-2; no firm D call. Trimming removed 6 bases at V and 0 bases at J, with 8 bases between. Germline V lookup: CDR1 MNHEY, CDR2 SVGAGI. This CDR3 is 13 amino acids long. The CDR3 sequence is CASRRQTNYGYTF. The DNA of the CDR3 is TGTGCCAGCAGAAGGCAGACTAACTATGGCTACACCTTC.

V is TRBV6-5 and J is TRBJ1-3; no clear D gene. The germline CDR1 and CDR2 sequences are MNHEY and SVGAGI. V was clipped by 8 bases and J by 4 bases, with 12 bases between them. The CDR3 is made up of 13 amino acids. The CDR3 loop reads CASCKAGGNTIYF. CDR3 nucleotides: TGTGCCAGCTGTAAGGCAGGAGGAAACACCATATATTTT.

The chain links TRBV29-1 to TRBJ1-2; D unresolved. The V and J ends lost 0 bases and 6 bases respectively, with 14 bases between them. The germline CDR1 and CDR2 sequences are SQVTM and ANQGSEA. This CDR3 has 14 amino acids. As DNA, the CDR3 is TGCAGCGTTGAAGATCTAAGGGATATGGATGGCTACACCTTC. It yields the protein CSVEDLRDMDGYTF.